The rows below give T cell receptor beta chains drawn from one sample of a study of blood T cell repertoires in COVID-19. Method: immunoSEQ multiplex PCR; TCRdb's copy keeps in-frame clones and lacks some. This table has around 74,000 clones, 90% appearing once. The sample consisted of peripheral blood. These receptors all come from a woman over 75 with active or convalescent COVID-19. Both conserved end residues are part of each CDR3. The D gene is left open where the match is weak. Not every row has a clone size; where given, it reads once, few, many or a size class.

len	v_gene	abundance	j_gene	d_gene	CDR3aa	CDR3nt
14	TRBV19	few	TRBJ1-2	TRBD1	CASSIDPTGSGYTF	TGTGCCAGTAGTATAGACCCGACAGGGAGCGGCTACACCTTC
14	TRBV2	.	TRBJ1-5	TRBD1	CASSRTGEDQPQHF	TGTGCCAGCAGTAGGACAGGGGAGGATCAGCCCCAGCATTTT
13	TRBV27	.	TRBJ1-1	.	CASSVVLGGEAFF	TGTGCCAGCAGTGTAGTGTTGGGGGGGGAAGCTTTCTTT
15	TRBV3-1/TRBV3-2	.	TRBJ2-5	TRBD1	CASSPRTGLVETQYF	TGTGCCAGCAGCCCCAGGACAGGGTTGGTAGAGACCCAGTACTTC
14	TRBV24-1	.	TRBJ1-5	TRBD1	CATSDPGQAQPQHF	TGTGCCACCAGTGATCCGGGACAGGCTCAGCCCCAGCATTTT
14	TRBV4-3	.	TRBJ2-3	.	CASSQDYSTDTQYF	TGCGCCAGCAGCCAAGACTACAGCACAGATACGCAGTATTTT
13	TRBV4-3	.	TRBJ1-5	.	CASSPAVNQPQHF	TGCGCCAGCTCCCCGGCGGTCAATCAGCCCCAGCATTTT
14	TRBV6-2/TRBV6-3	medium-sized	TRBJ2-2	TRBD1	CASSRGSGSGELFF	TGTGCCAGCAGCAGGGGGAGTGGGTCCGGGGAGCTGTTTTTT
18	TRBV4-1	.	TRBJ2-5	TRBD2	CASSQEGTSGGVRETQYF	TGCGCCAGCAGCCAAGAGGGAACTAGCGGGGGAGTCAGAGAGACCCAGTACTTC
14	TRBV4-2	once	TRBJ1-2	TRBD1	CASSAPGTGYGYTF	TGTGCCAGCAGCGCGCCCGGGACAGGCTATGGCTACACCTTC
14	TRBV5-6	.	TRBJ1-2	TRBD1	CASSRQGVNYGYTF	TGTGCCAGCAGCCGACAGGGCGTGAACTATGGCTACACCTTC